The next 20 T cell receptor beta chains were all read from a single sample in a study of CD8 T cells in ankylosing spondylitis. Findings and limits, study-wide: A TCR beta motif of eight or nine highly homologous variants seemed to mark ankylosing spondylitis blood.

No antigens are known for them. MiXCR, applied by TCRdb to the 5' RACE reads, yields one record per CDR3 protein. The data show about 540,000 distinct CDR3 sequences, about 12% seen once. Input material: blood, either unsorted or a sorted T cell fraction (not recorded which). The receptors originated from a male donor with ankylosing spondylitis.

The CDR3 DNA follows: TGCAGCGTTGACCAGGGGGAGCGGGAGTTCTACGAGCAGTACTTC. Translation gives CSVDQGEREFYEQYF. The J gene is TRBJ2-7, the V gene TRBV29-1, with D possibly TRBD2 on 8 matching bases. Germline lookup yields CDR1 SQVTM and CDR2 ANQGSEA. The V gene lost 3 bases and the J gene lost 3 bases, with 18 bases spanning the gap. The CDR3 consists of 15 residues.

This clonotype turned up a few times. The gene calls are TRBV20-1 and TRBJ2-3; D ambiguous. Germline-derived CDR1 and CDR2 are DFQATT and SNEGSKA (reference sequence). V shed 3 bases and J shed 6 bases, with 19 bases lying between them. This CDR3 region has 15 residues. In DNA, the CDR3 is TGCAGTGCTAGTTTGTCTCACAGCCTGGCGGATACGCAGTATTTT. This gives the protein CSASLSHSLADTQYF.

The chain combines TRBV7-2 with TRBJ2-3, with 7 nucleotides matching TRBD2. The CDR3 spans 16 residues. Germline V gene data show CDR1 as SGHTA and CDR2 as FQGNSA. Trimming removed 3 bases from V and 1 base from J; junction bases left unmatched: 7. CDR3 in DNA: TGTGCCAGCAGCTTCACTAGCGCCACACGCACAGATACGCAGTATTTT. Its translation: CASSFTSATRTDTQYF.

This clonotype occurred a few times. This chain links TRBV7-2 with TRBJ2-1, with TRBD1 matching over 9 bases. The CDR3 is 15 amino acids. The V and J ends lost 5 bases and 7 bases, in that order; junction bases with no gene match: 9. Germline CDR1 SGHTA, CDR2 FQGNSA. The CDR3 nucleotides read TGTGCCAGCAGCCCCCCGGGACAGGGCGGTAATGAGCAGTTCTTC. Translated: CASSPPGQGGNEQFF.

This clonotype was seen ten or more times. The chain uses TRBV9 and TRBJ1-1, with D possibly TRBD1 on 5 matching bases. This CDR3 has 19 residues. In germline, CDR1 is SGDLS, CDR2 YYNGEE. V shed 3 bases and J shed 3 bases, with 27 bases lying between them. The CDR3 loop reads CASSAQHTLTGRRDTEAFF. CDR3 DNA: TGTGCCAGCAGCGCACAACATACTCTCACAGGCCGAAGAGACACTGAAGCTTTCTTT.

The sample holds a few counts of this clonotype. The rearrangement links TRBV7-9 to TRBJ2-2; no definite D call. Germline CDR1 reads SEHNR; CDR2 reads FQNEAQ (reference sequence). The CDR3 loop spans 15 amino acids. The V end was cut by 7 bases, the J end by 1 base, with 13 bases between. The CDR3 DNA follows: TGTGCCAGCACCTACGGCGCACTGAACACCGGGGAGCTGTTTTTT. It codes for CASTYGALNTGELFF.

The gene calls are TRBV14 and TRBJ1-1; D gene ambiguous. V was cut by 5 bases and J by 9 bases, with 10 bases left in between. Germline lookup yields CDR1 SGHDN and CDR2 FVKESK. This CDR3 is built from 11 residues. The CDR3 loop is CASSNSAKAFF. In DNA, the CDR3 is TGTGCCAGCAGCAACAGCGCCAAAGCTTTCTTT.

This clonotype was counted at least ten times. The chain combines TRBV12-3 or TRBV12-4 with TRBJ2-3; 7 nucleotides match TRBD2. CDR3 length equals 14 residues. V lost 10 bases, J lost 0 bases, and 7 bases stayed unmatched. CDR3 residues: CATAGVTSTDTQYF. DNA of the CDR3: TGTGCCACCGCGGGGGTTACTAGCACAGATACGCAGTATTTT.

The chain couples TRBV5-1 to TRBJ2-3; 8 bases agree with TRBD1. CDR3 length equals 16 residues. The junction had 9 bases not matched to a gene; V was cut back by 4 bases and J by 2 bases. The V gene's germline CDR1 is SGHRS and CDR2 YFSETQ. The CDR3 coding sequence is TGCGCCAGCAGCCCGGGCAGGGGGCCTAACACAGATACGCAGTATTTT. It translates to CASSPGRGPNTDTQYF.

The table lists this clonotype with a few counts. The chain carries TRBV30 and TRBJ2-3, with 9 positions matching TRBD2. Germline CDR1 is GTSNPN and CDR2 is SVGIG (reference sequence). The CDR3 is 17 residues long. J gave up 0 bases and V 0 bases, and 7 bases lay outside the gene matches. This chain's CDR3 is CAWSVPLAGFSTDTQYF. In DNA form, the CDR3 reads TGTGCCTGGAGTGTACCCCTAGCGGGGTTTAGCACAGATACGCAGTATTTT. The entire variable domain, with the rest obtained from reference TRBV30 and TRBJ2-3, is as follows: SQTIHQWPATLVQPVGSPLSLECTVEGTSNPNLYWYRQAAGRGLQLLFYSVGIGQISSEVPQNLSASRPQDRQFILSSKKLLLSDSGFYLCAWSVPLAGFSTDTQYFGPGTRLTVL.

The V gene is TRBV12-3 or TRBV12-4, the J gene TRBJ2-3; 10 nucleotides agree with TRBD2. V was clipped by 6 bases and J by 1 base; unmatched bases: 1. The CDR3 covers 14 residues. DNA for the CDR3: TGTGCCAGCAGGAGCGGGGGGGGCACAGATACGCAGTATTTT. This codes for CASRSGGGTDTQYF.

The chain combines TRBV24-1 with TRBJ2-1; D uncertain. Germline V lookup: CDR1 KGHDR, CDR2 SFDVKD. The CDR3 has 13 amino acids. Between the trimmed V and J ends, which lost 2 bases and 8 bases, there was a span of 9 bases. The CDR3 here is CATSDSTVDEQFF. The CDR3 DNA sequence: TGTGCCACCAGTGATTCCACGGTCGATGAGCAGTTCTTC.

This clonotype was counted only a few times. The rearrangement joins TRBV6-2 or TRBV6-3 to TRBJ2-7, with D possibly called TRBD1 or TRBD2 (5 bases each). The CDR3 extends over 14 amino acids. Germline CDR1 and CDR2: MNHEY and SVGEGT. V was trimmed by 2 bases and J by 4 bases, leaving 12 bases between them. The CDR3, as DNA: TGTGCCAGCAGTTACGCCGGGACCCGTTACGAGCAGTACGTC. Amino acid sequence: CASSYAGTRYEQYV.

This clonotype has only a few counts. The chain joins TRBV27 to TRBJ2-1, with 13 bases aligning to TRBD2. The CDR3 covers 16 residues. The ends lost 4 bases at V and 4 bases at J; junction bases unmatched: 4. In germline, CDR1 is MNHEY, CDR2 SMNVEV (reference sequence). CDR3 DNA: TGTGCCAGCAGTTCTCCACTAGCGGGAGGGTACAATGAGCAGTTCTTC. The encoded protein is CASSSPLAGGYNEQFF.

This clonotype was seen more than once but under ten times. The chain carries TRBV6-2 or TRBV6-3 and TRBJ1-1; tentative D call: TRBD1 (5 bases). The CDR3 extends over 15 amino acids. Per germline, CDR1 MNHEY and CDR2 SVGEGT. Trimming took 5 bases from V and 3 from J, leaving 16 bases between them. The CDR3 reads CASSPPGLRDTEAFF. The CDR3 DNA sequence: TGTGCCAGCAGTCCCCCGGGGCTCAGGGACACTGAAGCTTTCTTT.

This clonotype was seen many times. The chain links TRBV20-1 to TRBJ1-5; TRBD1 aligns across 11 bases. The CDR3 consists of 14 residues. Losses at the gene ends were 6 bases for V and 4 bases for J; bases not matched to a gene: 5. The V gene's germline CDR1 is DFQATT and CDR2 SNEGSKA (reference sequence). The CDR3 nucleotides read TGCAGTGCGAGGACAGGGGGCAATAATCAGCCCCAGCATTTT. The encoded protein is CSARTGGNNQPQHF.

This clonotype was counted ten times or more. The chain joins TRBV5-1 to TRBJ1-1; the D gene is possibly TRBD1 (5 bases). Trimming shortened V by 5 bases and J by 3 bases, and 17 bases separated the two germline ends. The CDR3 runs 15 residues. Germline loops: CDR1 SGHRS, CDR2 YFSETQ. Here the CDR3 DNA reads TGCGCCAGCAGTTCTCGGGGCGCAGAGGACACTGAAGCTTTCTTT. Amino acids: CASSSRGAEDTEAFF.

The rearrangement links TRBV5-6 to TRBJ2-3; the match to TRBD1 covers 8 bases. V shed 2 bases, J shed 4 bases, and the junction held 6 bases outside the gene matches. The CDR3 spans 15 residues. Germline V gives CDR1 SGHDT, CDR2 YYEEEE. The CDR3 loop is CASSFPTGAPDTQYF. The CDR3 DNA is TGTGCCAGCAGCTTCCCGACAGGGGCCCCAGATACGCAGTATTTT.

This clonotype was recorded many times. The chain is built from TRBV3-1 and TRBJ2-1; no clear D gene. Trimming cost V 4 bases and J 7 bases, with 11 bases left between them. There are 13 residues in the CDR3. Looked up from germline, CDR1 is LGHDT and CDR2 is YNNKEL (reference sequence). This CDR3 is CASSPSLGNEQFF. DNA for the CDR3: TGTGCCAGCAGCCCCTCCCTCGGGAATGAGCAGTTCTTC.

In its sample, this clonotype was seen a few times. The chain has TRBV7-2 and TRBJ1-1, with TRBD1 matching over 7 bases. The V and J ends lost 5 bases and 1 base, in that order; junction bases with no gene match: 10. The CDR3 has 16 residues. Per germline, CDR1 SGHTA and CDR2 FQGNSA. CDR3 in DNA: TGTGCCAGCAGCCCAAACCCGGGACAGAGGAACACTGAAGCTTTCTTT. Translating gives CASSPNPGQRNTEAFF. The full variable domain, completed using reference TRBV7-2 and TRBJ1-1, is GAGVSQSPSNKVTEKGKDVELRCDPISGHTALYWYRQSLGQGLEFLIYFQGNSAPDKSGLPSDRFSAERTGGSVSTLTIQRTQQEDSAVYLCASSPNPGQRNTEAFFGQGTRLTVV.